The source of this T cell receptor (beta chain) is a study of CD8 T cells in Susac syndrome. Sequencing targeted TCR beta in T cells from blood (CD8+ and CD4+). TEMRA cells were enriched by FACS, while CD8+ and CD4+ T cells were obtained through a negative isolation that was performed magnetically. When the RNA was reverse transcribed, random hexamers were used with an input of 0.5 to 1 ug. MiXCR, run by TCRdb on the immunoSEQ multiplex PCR reads, gives a single entry per CDR3 protein. Seen here are 250,000 to 300,000 distinct CDR3 sequences, around nine tenths observed once, and the top ten hold less than 0.2%. Concerning this clonotype: Its specificity is not known.

Notes on the study in general: The study's TCR sequencing and HLA analysis covered a relatively small number of individuals, and the study acknowledged this.

V was clipped by 1 base and J by 5 bases, with 13 bases between them. This CDR3 region has 15 residues. Germline V gives CDR1 SGHTA, CDR2 FQGNSA. The clonotype comes from a human donor with multiple sclerosis. Sequenced sample: CD8+ T cells from PBMCs. The chain recombines TRBV7-2 with TRBJ2-3, with D perhaps TRBD2 (5 bases). The CDR3 reads CASSLERLARDTQYF. For the CDR3, the DNA is TGTGCCAGCAGCTTAGAGAGGCTAGCTCGAGATACGCAGTATTTT.